The 29 T cell receptor beta chains given below trace back to one sample, sequenced in a study of shared clonotypes between healthy human individuals. Libraries were prepared by immunoSEQ multiplex PCR; TCRdb keeps only in-frame clonotypes and omits some of them. This table holds about 320,000 clones, around 86% found once. The sample was memory CD8+ T cells sorted from blood. Documented subset: CD45RO+ cells pooled with CCR7-negative TemRA cells. These receptor sequences come from a man aged 18 to 29 in good health.

The chain has TRBV5-1 and TRBJ2-3; 10 positions match TRBD2. This CDR3 is 16 amino acids long. The ends lost 2 bases at V and 3 bases at J; junction bases unmatched: 6. Germline V gene data show CDR1 as SGHRS and CDR2 as YFSETQ. The CDR3 protein is CASSLKRGGLTDTQYF. The CDR3 DNA sequence: TGCGCCAGCAGCTTAAAGCGGGGGGGCCTGACAGATACGCAGTATTTT.

The rearrangement uses TRBV16 and TRBJ2-7; D is possibly TRBD2 (5 bases). V gave up 2 bases and J gave up 2 bases, with 13 bases separating them. Germline V CDR1 and CDR2: KGHSY, FQNENV. This CDR3 region has 15 residues. The CDR3 is CASSQGGWLAYEQYF. CDR3 coding DNA: TGTGCCAGCAGCCAAGGCGGGTGGCTAGCCTACGAGCAGTACTTC.

Notes on this clone: Other nucleotide sequences from this sample produce the same CDR3. This chain joins TRBV4-1 and TRBJ1-1, with D uncertain. Trimming cost V 1 base and J 5 bases, with 2 bases left between them. The CDR3 is made up of 11 amino acids. Germline V gene sequence: CDR1 MGHRA, CDR2 YSYEKL. CDR3 amino acids: CASSQATEAFF. The CDR3 coding sequence is TGCGCCAGCAGCCAAGCGACTGAAGCTTTCTTT.

The chain uses TRBV5-1 and TRBJ2-7, with D possibly TRBD2 on 6 matching bases. The CDR3 loop spans 13 amino acids. CDR1 and CDR2 from the germline V gene are SGHRS and YFSETQ. Trimming stripped 0 bases from V and 5 bases from J, with 9 bases between. The CDR3 sequence: CASSLGLGDEQYF. The CDR3 DNA sequence: TGCGCCAGCAGCTTGGGACTAGGGGACGAGCAGTACTTC.

The V and J genes are TRBV7-8 and TRBJ2-7; weak D call: TRBD1 (5 bases). The CDR3 is made up of 11 amino acids. From germline, CDR1 is SGHVS and CDR2 FQNEAQ. V was cut by 7 bases and J by 5 bases, with 9 bases left in between. The DNA for the CDR3 is TGTGCCAGCAAGGGGTTGGACGAGCAGTACTTC. Its translation: CASKGLDEQYF.

The V gene is TRBV9, the J gene TRBJ1-4; TRBD1 matches 7 bases. CDR1 and CDR2 (germline): SGDLS, YYNGEE. The CDR3 totals 14 residues. The trim removed 0 bases at V and 8 bases at J, leaving 4 bases unmatched. CDR3 nucleotide sequence: TGTGCCAGCAGCGTAGGGAGGGGGCGCGAAAAACTGTTTTTT. Protein: CASSVGRGREKLFF.

The CDR3 nucleotides read TGTGCCAGCAGTTTATTAGGGGCGTTGGGCACTGAAGCTTTCTTT. Translation: CASSLLGALGTEAFF. V usage is TRBV28 and J usage is TRBJ1-1, with D tentatively TRBD1 (5 bases). The CDR3 spans 15 residues. The germline CDR1 and CDR2 sequences are MDHEN and SYDVKM. V was pared by 1 base and J by 4 bases, with 13 bases between. Full variable domain (rest looked up from reference TRBV28 and TRBJ1-1): DVKVTQSSRYLVKRTGEKVFLECVQDMDHENMFWYRQDPGLGLRLIYFSYDVKMKEKGDIPEGYSVSREKKERFSLILESASTNQTSMYLCASSLLGALGTEAFFGQGTRLTVV.

J is TRBJ2-7 and V is TRBV6-5; D is uncertain. Trimming cost V 6 bases and J 1 base, with 7 bases left between them. Looked up from germline, CDR1 is MNHEY and CDR2 is SVGAGI. This CDR3 contains 12 residues. The DNA of the CDR3 is TGTGCCAGCAGGGGTTTATCCTACGAGCAGTACTTC. This encodes CASRGLSYEQYF.

V usage is TRBV6-5 and J usage is TRBJ1-2; possibly TRBD1 for D (5 bases). Germline CDR1 and CDR2: MNHEY and SVGAGI. V dropped 2 bases and J dropped 5 bases, with 12 bases sitting between them. This CDR3 is built from 14 residues. CDR3 region: CASSYVPRGYGYTF. Written as DNA, the CDR3 is TGTGCCAGCAGTTACGTCCCGCGGGGGTATGGCTACACCTTC.

The chain employs TRBV6-6 and TRBJ2-1; D call uncertain. The length of the CDR3 is 14 residues. V was clipped by 0 bases and J by 5 bases, with 8 bases between them. CDR1 is MNHNY and CDR2 is SVGAGI in the germline V gene (reference sequence). The CDR3 DNA reads as TGTGCCAGCAGTTACTCAGAGGCGGACAATGAGCAGTTCTTC. Translating gives CASSYSEADNEQFF.

The rearrangement links TRBV30 to TRBJ1-1, with 9 bases that match TRBD1. V lost 1 base and J lost 6; bases outside the gene matches: 6. The CDR3 contains 14 residues. CDR1 and CDR2 from the germline V gene are GTSNPN and SVGIG (reference sequence). As DNA, the CDR3 is TGTGCCTGGAGTGGCCGGGACAGGGTGGCTGAAGCTTTCTTT. It encodes CAWSGRDRVAEAFF.

The chain is built from TRBV19 and TRBJ2-2; D remains ambiguous. Germline V gene sequence: CDR1 LNHDA, CDR2 SQIVND (reference sequence). Trimming pared 6 bases from V and 3 bases from J, leaving 11 bases between. There are 14 residues in the CDR3. The CDR3 is CASSPPWDTGELFF. CDR3 in DNA: TGTGCCAGTAGCCCGCCCTGGGACACCGGGGAGCTGTTTTTT.

This clone has at least ten counts. The rearrangement uses TRBV13 and TRBJ2-7; TRBD1 or TRBD2 may be the D gene (6 bases each). The CDR3 is 14 amino acids. Looked up from germline, CDR1 is PRHDT and CDR2 is FYEKMQ (reference sequence). V was pared by 1 base and J by 2 bases, with 9 bases between. The DNA of the CDR3 is TGTGCCAGCAGCTTAGAGGGGGGAGCCTACGAGCAGTACTTC. Residues: CASSLEGGAYEQYF.

This clone is a singleton in its sample. This chain links TRBV27 with TRBJ2-7, with 10 nucleotides matching TRBD1. V trimming: 5 bases; J trimming: 3 bases; junction bases outside the gene matches: 7. The CDR3 has 15 residues. Germline loops: CDR1 MNHEY, CDR2 SMNVEV (reference sequence). This chain's CDR3 is CASSPWTGGDYEQYF. The CDR3 coding sequence is TGTGCCAGCAGTCCGTGGACAGGGGGGGACTACGAGCAGTACTTC.

The rearrangement joins TRBV28 to TRBJ1-6; D unclear. V gave up 7 bases and J gave up 0 bases, with 10 bases separating them. The CDR3 is 15 residues long. Germline values: CDR1 MDHEN, CDR2 SYDVKM. CDR3 bases: TGTGCCAGCAAAGGGCGGAGCTCCTATAATTCACCCCTCCACTTT. Protein sequence: CASKGRSSYNSPLHF.

The genes are TRBV4-3 and TRBJ1-5; TRBD1 is a possible D gene (5 bases). V was trimmed by 0 bases and J by 0 bases, leaving 12 bases between them. This CDR3 has 17 amino acids. Germline CDR1 LGHNA, CDR2 YSLEER. DNA of the CDR3: TGCGCCAGCAGCCAAGAACAGCTGCAGGGTAGCAATCAGCCCCAGCATTTT. Its translation: CASSQEQLQGSNQPQHF.

V gene TRBV7-9 combines with J gene TRBJ2-7; D perhaps matches TRBD2 (6 bases). The CDR3 spans 12 residues. From germline, CDR1 is SEHNR and CDR2 FQNEAQ (reference sequence). Deletions cut 5 bases from V and 7 bases from J, with 12 bases between. The CDR3 coding sequence is TGTGCCAGCAGCCGCGGGGCCGGGGAGCAGTACTTC. This gives the protein CASSRGAGEQYF.

CDR3 nucleotide sequence: TGTGCCAGCCGAAAGGTATACAGCTACGAGCAGTACTTC. This codes for CASRKVYSYEQYF. This rearrangement joins TRBV7-9 to TRBJ2-7; D remains ambiguous. The CDR3 is 13 amino acids. The germline V gene encodes CDR1 SEHNR and CDR2 FQNEAQ (reference sequence). V was clipped by 8 bases and J by 3 bases, with 14 bases between them.

The gene calls are TRBV6-5 and TRBJ1-2; D is undetermined. Germline CDR1 reads MNHEY; CDR2 reads SVGAGI. V lost 6 bases and J lost 5, with 10 bases in between. This CDR3 has 12 residues. The CDR3 DNA follows: TGTGCCAGCAGGGGAGTGTGGTATGGCTACACCTTC. Amino acids: CASRGVWYGYTF.

The gene calls are TRBV5-1 and TRBJ2-5; D unresolved. V was trimmed by 4 bases and J by 0 bases, leaving 10 bases between them. The CDR3 is made up of 14 amino acids. Germline V lookup: CDR1 SGHRS, CDR2 YFSETQ. The CDR3 sequence is CASSLTRHQETQYF. The CDR3 DNA is TGCGCCAGCAGCCTCACAAGGCACCAAGAGACCCAGTACTTC.

The rearrangement uses TRBV7-6 and TRBJ2-7; 7 nucleotides align to TRBD2. CDR1 SGHVS and CDR2 FNYEAQ come from the germline V gene. The V and J ends lost 2 bases and 6 bases, in that order; junction bases with no gene match: 7. This CDR3 contains 14 residues. Here the CDR3 DNA reads TGTGCCAGCAGCTTAAGTCCTAGCGGCTTCGAGCAGTACTTC. Translated: CASSLSPSGFEQYF.

Here the CDR3 DNA reads TGCGCCAGCAGCCAAGTGGCGGGGGAGGACAATGAGCAGTTCTTC. Its translation: CASSQVAGEDNEQFF. The rearrangement links TRBV4-1 to TRBJ2-1, with 7 positions matching TRBD2. Germline CDR1 reads MGHRA; CDR2 reads YSYEKL. The CDR3 is 15 amino acids. Trimming at V came to 1 base and at J to 5 bases, leaving 5 bases not matched to a gene.

CDR3 residues: CASSPSRRDRYIEAFF. The CDR3 coding sequence is TGTGCCAGCAGCCCCTCCCGGCGGGACAGATACATCGAAGCTTTCTTT. The chain joins TRBV5-6 to TRBJ1-1; TRBD1 aligns across 7 bases. The CDR3 totals 16 residues. Unmatched junction bases numbered 17, after V lost 4 bases and J lost 8 bases. The germline V gene has CDR1 SGHDT and CDR2 YYEEEE.

The rearrangement uses TRBV27 and TRBJ1-2; TRBD1 agrees at 8 bases. The CDR3 sequence is 14 residues long. Germline V CDR1 and CDR2: MNHEY, SMNVEV (reference sequence). V dropped 5 bases and J dropped 6; count of bases not matched to a gene: 8. The CDR3 is CASSPETGEDGYTF. The CDR3 DNA sequence: TGTGCCAGCAGTCCGGAGACAGGGGAGGATGGCTACACCTTC.

J is TRBJ1-6 and V is TRBV6-4; the D gene is possibly TRBD1 (6 bases). This CDR3 comprises 14 residues. Germline V gene lookup returns CDR1 MRHNA and CDR2 SNTAGT. The V gene lost 4 bases and the J gene lost 4 bases, with 8 bases spanning the gap. The CDR3 DNA reads as TGTGCCAGCAGTGCAGGGGTTTATAATTCACCCCTCCACTTT. This sequence encodes CASSAGVYNSPLHF.

In the case of this clone: The sample contains more than one DNA sequence encoding this CDR3. This chain links TRBV4-1 with TRBJ2-7; possibly TRBD2 for D (5 bases). Trimming cost V 1 base and J 3 bases, with 10 bases left between them. Germline CDR1 and CDR2: MGHRA and YSYEKL. The CDR3 runs to 14 residues. This chain's CDR3 is CASSQVLRDYEQYF. For the CDR3, the DNA is TGCGCCAGCAGCCAAGTACTCCGGGACTACGAGCAGTACTTC.

The chain uses TRBV30 and TRBJ2-2; no definite D call. V gave up 3 bases and J gave up 1 base, with 0 bases separating them. The CDR3 is made up of 11 amino acids. Germline V CDR1 and CDR2: GTSNPN, SVGIG (reference sequence). The CDR3 loop is CAWRNTGELFF. The CDR3 coding sequence is TGTGCCTGGAGGAACACCGGGGAGCTGTTTTTT.

Notes on this clone: The sample contains more than one DNA sequence encoding this CDR3. The genes are TRBV27 and TRBJ2-7; a weak D match, TRBD1 (6 bases). The CDR3 is 13 residues long. V shed 2 bases and J shed 1 base, with 6 bases lying between them. In germline, CDR1 is MNHEY, CDR2 SMNVEV (reference sequence). CDR3 coding DNA: TGTGCCAGCAGTTTAACAGGGTCCTACGAGCAGTACTTC. This gives the protein CASSLTGSYEQYF.

The V gene is TRBV11-1, the J gene TRBJ2-7; 8 bases align to TRBD1. Germline CDR1 SGHAT, CDR2 FQDESV (reference sequence). There are 15 residues in the CDR3. J lost 3 bases, V lost 1 base, and 5 bases had no gene match. The CDR3 loop reads CASSLGRGPYYEQYF. CDR3 nucleotide sequence: TGTGCCAGCAGCTTAGGCAGGGGGCCCTACTACGAGCAGTACTTC.